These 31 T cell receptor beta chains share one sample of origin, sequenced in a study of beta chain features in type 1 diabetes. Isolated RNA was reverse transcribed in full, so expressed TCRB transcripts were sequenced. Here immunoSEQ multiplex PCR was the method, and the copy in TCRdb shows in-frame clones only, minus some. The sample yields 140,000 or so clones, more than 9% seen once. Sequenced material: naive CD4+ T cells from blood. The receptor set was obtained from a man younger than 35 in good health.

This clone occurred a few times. CDR3 bases: TGTGCCAGCAGTTTCTCCGACAGGGCCCGCACAGATACGCAGTATTTT. It specifies CASSFSDRARTDTQYF. This rearrangement joins TRBV6-5 to TRBJ2-3, with TRBD1 identical over 7 bases. The CDR3 length is 16 residues. Germline CDR1 and CDR2: MNHEY and SVGAGI. V was clipped by 4 bases and J by 1 base; unmatched bases: 8.

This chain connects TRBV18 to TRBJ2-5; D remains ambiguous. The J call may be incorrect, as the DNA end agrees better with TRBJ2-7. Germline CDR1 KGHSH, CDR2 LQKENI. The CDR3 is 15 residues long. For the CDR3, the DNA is TGTGCCAGCTCACCCTCAATGGGTAGCATCAACGAGCAGTACTTC. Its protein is CASSPSMGSINEQYF.

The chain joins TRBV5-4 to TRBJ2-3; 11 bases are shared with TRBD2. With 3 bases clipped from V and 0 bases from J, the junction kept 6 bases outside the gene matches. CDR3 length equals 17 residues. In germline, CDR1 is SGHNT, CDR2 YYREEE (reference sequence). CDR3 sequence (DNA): TGTGCCAGCAGCTCAACACTAGCGGGGGCTAGCACAGATACGCAGTATTTT. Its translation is CASSSTLAGASTDTQYF.

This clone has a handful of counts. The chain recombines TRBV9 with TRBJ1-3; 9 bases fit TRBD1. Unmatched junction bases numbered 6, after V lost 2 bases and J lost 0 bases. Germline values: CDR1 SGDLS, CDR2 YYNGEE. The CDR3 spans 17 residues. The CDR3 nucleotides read TGTGCCAGCAGCGTGGGGACAGGGATTTTCTCTGGAAACACCATATATTTT. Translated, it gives CASSVGTGIFSGNTIYF.

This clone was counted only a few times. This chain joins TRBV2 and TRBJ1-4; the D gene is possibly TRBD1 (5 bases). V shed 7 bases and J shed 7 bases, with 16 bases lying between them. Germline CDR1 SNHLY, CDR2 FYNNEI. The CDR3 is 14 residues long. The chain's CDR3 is CASNSGGLTEKLFF. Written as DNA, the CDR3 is TGTGCCAGCAATTCTGGGGGACTAACTGAAAAACTGTTTTTT.

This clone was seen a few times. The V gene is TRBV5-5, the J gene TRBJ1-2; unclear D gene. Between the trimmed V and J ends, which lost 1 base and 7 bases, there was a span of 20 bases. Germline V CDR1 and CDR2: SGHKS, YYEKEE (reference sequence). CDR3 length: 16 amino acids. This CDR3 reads CASSLLMVRESSGYTF. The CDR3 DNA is TGTGCCAGCAGCTTGTTAATGGTTAGGGAGTCGAGTGGCTACACCTTC.

CDR3 amino acids: CASSQPAGTGEQYF. CDR3 nucleotide sequence: TGTGCCAGCAGCCAACCGGCGGGTACAGGGGAGCAGTACTTC. The rearrangement links TRBV7-2 to TRBJ2-7; D is possibly TRBD1 (6 bases). Between the trimmed V and J ends, which lost 5 bases and 7 bases, there was a span of 18 bases. This CDR3 comprises 14 residues. Germline assignment: CDR1 SGHTA and CDR2 FQGNSA.

CDR3 DNA: TGTGCCAGCAGTTACTCTGGCGGGTTACCTGGAAACACCATATATTTT. Protein sequence: CASSYSGGLPGNTIYF. J is TRBJ1-3 and V is TRBV6-5; no reliable D call. Germline V gives CDR1 MNHEY, CDR2 SVGAGI. The CDR3 covers 16 residues. With 0 bases removed from V and 2 bases from J, the gap between germline ends came to 11 bases.

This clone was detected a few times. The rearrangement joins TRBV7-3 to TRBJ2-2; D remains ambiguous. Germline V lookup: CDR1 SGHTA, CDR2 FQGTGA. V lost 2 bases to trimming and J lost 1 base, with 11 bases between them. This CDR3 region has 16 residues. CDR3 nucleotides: TGTGCCAGCAGCTTATCCCGGGTGGGGAACACCGGGGAGCTGTTTTTT. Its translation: CASSLSRVGNTGELFF. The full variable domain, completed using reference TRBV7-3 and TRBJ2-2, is GAGVSQTPSNKVTEKGKYVELRCDPISGHTALYWYRQSLGQGPEFLIYFQGTGAADDSGLPNDRFFAVRPEGSVSTLKIQRTERGDSAVYLCASSLSRVGNTGELFFGEGSRLTVL.

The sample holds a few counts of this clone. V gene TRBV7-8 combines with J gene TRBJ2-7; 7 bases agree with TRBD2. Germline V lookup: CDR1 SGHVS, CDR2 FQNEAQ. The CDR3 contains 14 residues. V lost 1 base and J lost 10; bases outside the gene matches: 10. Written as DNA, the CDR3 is TGTGCCAGCAGCTTAGAGGCCATAGGCGGGGGACAGTACTTC. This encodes CASSLEAIGGGQYF.

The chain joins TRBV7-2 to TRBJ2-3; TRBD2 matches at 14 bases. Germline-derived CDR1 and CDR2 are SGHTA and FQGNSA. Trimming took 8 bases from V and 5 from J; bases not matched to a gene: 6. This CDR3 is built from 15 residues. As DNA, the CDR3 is TGTGCCAGCGGTAGGACTAGCGGGGGGAGAGATACGCAGTATTTT. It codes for CASGRTSGGRDTQYF.

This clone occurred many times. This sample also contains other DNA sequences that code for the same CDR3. CDR3: CAWSGQGYEQYF. The CDR3 DNA is TGTGCCTGGAGTGGTCAGGGCTACGAGCAGTACTTC. The rearrangement uses TRBV30 and TRBJ2-7, with D possibly TRBD1 on 5 matching bases. The V gene's germline CDR1 is GTSNPN and CDR2 SVGIG (reference sequence). V was clipped by 1 base and J by 3 bases, with 7 bases between them. This CDR3 has 12 amino acids.

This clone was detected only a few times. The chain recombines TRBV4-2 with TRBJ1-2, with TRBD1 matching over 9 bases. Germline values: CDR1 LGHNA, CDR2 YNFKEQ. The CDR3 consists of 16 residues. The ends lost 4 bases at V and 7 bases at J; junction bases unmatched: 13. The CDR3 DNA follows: TGTGCCAGCAGCCCCCCGGGGGCTGACAGGGGGAGTGGCTACACCTTC. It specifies CASSPPGADRGSGYTF.

The CDR3 coding sequence is TGTGCCAGCAGTGAACGGGACAGGAACTATGGCTACACCTTC. Translating gives CASSERDRNYGYTF. This chain links TRBV25-1 with TRBJ1-2; 8 nucleotides line up with TRBD1. V shed 2 bases, J shed 2 bases, and the junction held 1 base outside the gene matches. Germline V gene lookup returns CDR1 MGHDK and CDR2 SYGVNS. The CDR3 runs 14 residues.

CDR3 sequence (DNA): TGTGCCAGCAGCGAACTAGGCACCATATATTTT. It translates to CASSELGTIYF. V usage is TRBV6-5 and J usage is TRBJ1-3; D unresolved. Trimming pared 6 bases from V and 9 bases from J, leaving 9 bases between. CDR1 and CDR2 from the germline V gene are MNHEY and SVGAGI. This CDR3 spans 11 amino acids.

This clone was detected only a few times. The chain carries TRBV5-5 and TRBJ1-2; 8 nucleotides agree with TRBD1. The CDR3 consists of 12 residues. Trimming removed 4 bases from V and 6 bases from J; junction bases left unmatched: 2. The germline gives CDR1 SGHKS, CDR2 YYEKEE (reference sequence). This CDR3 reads CASSPQGDGYTF. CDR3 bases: TGTGCCAGCAGCCCACAGGGGGATGGCTACACCTTC. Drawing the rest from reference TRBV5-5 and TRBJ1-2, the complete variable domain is DAGVTQSPTHLIKTRGQQVTLRCSPISGHKSVSWYQQVLGQGPQFIFQYYEKEERGRGNFPDRFSARQFPNYSSELNVNALLLGDSALYLCASSPQGDGYTFGSGTRLTVV.

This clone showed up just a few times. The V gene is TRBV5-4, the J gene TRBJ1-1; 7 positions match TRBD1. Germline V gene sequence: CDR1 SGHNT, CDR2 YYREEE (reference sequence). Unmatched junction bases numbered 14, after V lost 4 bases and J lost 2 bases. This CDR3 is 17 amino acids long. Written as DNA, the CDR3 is TGTGCCAGCAGCCCCAACAGGGGCCCCTCCCTTAACACTGAAGCTTTCTTT. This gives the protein CASSPNRGPSLNTEAFF.

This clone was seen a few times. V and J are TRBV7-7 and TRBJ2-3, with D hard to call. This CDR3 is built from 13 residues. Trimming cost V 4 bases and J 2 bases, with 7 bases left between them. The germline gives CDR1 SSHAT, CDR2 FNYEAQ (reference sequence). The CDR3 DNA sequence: TGTGCCAGCAGCTCAGACTCCACAGATACGCAGTATTTT. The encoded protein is CASSSDSTDTQYF.

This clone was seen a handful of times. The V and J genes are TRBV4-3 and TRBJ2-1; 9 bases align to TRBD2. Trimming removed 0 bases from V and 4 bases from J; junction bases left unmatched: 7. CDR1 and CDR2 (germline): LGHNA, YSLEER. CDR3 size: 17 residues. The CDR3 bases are TGCGCCAGCAGCCAAGAATGGCGGGGGGGCGTATACAATGAGCAGTTCTTC. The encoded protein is CASSQEWRGGVYNEQFF.

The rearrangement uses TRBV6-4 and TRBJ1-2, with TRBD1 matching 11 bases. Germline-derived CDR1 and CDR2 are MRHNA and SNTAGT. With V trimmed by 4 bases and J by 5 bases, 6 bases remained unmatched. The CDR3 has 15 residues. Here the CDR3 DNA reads TGTGCCAGCAGTGCAGGGACAGGGGGAGGTTATGGCTACACCTTC. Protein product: CASSAGTGGGYGYTF.

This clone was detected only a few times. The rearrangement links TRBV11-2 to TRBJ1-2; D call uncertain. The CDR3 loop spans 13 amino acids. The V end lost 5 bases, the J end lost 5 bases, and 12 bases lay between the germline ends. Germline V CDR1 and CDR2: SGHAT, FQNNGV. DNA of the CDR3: TGTGCCAGCAGCCCCCGCGTTTGGTATGGCTACACCTTC. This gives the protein CASSPRVWYGYTF.

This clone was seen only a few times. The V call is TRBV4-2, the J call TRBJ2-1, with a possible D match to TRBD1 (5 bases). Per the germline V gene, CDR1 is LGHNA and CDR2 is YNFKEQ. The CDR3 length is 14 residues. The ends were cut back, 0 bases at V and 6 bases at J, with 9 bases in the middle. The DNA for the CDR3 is TGTGCCAGCAGCCAAGATACGCAGGGCAATGAGCAGTTCTTC. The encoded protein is CASSQDTQGNEQFF.

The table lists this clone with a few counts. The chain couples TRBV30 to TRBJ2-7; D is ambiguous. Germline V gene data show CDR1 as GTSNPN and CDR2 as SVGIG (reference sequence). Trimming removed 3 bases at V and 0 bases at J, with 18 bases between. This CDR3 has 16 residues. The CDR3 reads CAWSNPRRLSSYEQYF. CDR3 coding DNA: TGTGCCTGGAGCAACCCGAGGCGGTTGAGCTCCTACGAGCAGTACTTC.

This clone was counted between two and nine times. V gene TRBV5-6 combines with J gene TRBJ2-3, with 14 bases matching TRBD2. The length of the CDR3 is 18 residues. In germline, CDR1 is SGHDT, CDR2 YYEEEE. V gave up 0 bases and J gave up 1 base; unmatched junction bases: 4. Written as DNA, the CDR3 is TGTGCCAGCAGCTTGGCCGGACTAGCGGGGGGACGCACAGATACGCAGTATTTT. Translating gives CASSLAGLAGGRTDTQYF.

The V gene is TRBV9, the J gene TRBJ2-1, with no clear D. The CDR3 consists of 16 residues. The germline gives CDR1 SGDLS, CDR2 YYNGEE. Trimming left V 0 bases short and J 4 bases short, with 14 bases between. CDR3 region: CASSVEGQTSYNEQFF. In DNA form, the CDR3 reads TGTGCCAGCAGCGTAGAAGGCCAGACTTCTTACAATGAGCAGTTCTTC.

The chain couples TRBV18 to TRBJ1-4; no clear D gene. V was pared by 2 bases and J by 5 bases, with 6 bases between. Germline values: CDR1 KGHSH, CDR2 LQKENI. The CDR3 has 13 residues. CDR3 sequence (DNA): TGTGCCAGCTCACCAAAACTGAATGAAAAACTGTTTTTT. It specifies CASSPKLNEKLFF.

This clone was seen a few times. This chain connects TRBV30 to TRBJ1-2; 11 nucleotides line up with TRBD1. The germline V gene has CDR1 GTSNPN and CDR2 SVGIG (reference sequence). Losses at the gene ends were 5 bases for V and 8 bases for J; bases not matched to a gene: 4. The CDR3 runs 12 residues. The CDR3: CAWSRTGGGYTF. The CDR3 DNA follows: TGTGCCTGGTCTAGGACAGGGGGCGGCTACACCTTC.

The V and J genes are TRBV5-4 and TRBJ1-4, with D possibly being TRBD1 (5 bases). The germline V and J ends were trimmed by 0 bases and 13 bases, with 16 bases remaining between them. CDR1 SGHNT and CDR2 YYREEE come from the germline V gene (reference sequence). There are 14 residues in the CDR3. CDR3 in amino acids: CASSLGGSGFRLFF. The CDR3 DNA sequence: TGTGCCAGCAGCTTGGGAGGCTCAGGGTTTAGACTGTTTTTT.

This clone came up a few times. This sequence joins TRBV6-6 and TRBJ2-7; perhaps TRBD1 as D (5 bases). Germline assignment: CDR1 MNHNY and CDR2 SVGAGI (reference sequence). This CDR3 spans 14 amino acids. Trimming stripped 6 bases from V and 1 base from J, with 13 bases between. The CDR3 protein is CASSWGSPSYEQYF. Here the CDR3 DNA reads TGTGCCAGCAGCTGGGGCAGCCCATCCTACGAGCAGTACTTC.

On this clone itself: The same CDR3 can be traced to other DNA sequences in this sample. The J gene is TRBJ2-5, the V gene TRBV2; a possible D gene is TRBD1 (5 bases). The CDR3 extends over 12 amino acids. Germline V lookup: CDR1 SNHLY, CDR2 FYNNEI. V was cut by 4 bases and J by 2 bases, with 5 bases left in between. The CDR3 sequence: CASSGQQETQYF. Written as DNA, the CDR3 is TGTGCCAGCAGTGGACAGCAAGAGACCCAGTACTTC.

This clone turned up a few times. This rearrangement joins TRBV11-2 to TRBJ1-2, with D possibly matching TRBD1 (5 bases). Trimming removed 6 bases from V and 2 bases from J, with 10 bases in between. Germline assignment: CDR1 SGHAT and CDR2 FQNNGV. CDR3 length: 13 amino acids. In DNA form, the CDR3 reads TGTGCCAGCAGTTCTGGACAAAACTATGGCTACACCTTC. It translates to CASSSGQNYGYTF.